This is a list of T cell receptor beta chains from one sample in a study of blood T cell repertoires in COVID-19. TCRdb's table, derived via immunoSEQ multiplex PCR, lists solely in-frame clones and lacks some. The sample contains approximately 61,000 clones, approximately 80% of which appear only once. Sequences were obtained from peripheral blood. These receptors all come from a woman between 65 and 79 years old with acute or convalescent COVID-19. Both conserved end residues are trimmed from each CDR3.

TRBV4-3,TRBJ2-7,ASSQQQGSTYEQY
TRBV24-1,TRBJ1-5,ATSSGTNQPQH
TRBV27,TRBJ2-3,ATVGGRPADTQY
TRBV6-2/TRBV6-3,TRBJ2-1,ASSYSISRGARPYNEQF
TRBV10-2,TRBJ1-4,ASSESRMGPGKLF
TRBV15,TRBJ1-6,ATGDLDSASSYNSPLH
TRBV12-3/TRBV12-4,TRBJ2-5,ASSSLAGTQY
TRBV15,TRBJ2-5,ATSRALRETQY
TRBV29-1,TRBJ1-5,SVVVQGERNQPQH
TRBV11-2,TRBJ2-7,ASTDQGSYEQY
TRBV7-8,TRBJ1-6,ASSFNPGGSNSPLH
TRBV7-4,TRBJ2-7,ASSPRQPPYEQY
TRBV19,TRBJ2-3,ASNPSGHPSTDTQY
TRBV5-1,TRBJ1-6,ASSSRVGSPLH
TRBV30,TRBJ1-5,AWSPDSNQPQH
TRBV3-1/TRBV3-2,TRBJ2-5,ASSQYGLAGETQY
TRBV3-1/TRBV3-2,TRBJ1-6,ATNMEGRNSPLH
TRBV11-3,TRBJ2-5,ASTTSGVQETQY
TRBV10-2,TRBJ2-2,ASSVLVGRAGELF
TRBV3-1/TRBV3-2,TRBJ2-7,ASSHEGQGGEQY
TRBV30,TRBJ1-4,AWNRGQTEKLF
TRBV13,TRBJ2-7,ANSFQQGLEY
TRBV3-1/TRBV3-2,TRBJ2-3,ASRQEGTGADTQY
TRBV2,TRBJ2-2,ASSPGGGDTGELF
TRBV18,TRBJ2-2,ASSPVLADPGELF
TRBV5-4,TRBJ2-5,ASNDWTSEETQY
TRBV12-5,TRBJ2-3,ASGLGGGFGDTQY
TRBV30,TRBJ2-2,AWSPLRELF
TRBV7-2,TRBJ2-2,ASAPGGTGELF
TRBV30,TRBJ1-2,AWSVDFRDRVQNGYT
TRBV5-1,TRBJ2-3,ASSLATSGGAIDTQY
TRBV11-3,TRBJ2-3,ASSLGSKTDTQY
TRBV19,TRBJ1-5,ASSIDRGVGQPQH
TRBV2,TRBJ2-3,ASSDQGAGTDTQY
TRBV7-2,TRBJ2-5,ASSLQGSETQY
TRBV6-2/TRBV6-3,TRBJ1-6,ASRPRGQGRSPLH
TRBV19,TRBJ2-5,ASSDQGGETQY
TRBV13,TRBJ1-6,ASSLGQGGSPLH
TRBV6-5,TRBJ1-2,ASSYRQGHGYT
TRBV4-2,TRBJ2-1,ASSQSRGYNEQF
TRBV3-1/TRBV3-2,TRBJ1-1,ASSPQQGSEAF
TRBV19,TRBJ1-4,ASHRGDTDEKLF
TRBV5-5,TRBJ2-5,ASSFGVAGVETQY
TRBV9,TRBJ1-2,ASTRGTGGGGYT
TRBV4-2,TRBJ1-1,ASSLSNTGYNMNTEAF